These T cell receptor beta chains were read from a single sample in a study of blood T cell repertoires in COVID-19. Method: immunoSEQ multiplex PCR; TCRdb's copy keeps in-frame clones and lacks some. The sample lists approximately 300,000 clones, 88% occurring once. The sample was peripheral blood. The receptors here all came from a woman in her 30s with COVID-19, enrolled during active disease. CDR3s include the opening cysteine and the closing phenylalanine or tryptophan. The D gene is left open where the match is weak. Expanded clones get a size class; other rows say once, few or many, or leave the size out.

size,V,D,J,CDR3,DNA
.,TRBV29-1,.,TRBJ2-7,CSVEAGSPYEQYF,TGCAGCGTCGAGGCGGGGAGCCCCTACGAGCAGTACTTC
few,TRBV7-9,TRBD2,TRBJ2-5,CASSLGLYETQYF,TGTGCCAGCAGCTTGGGACTATACGAGACCCAGTACTTC
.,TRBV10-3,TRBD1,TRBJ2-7,CAISGASDRANEQYF,TGTGCCATCAGTGGGGCGAGCGACAGGGCAAACGAGCAGTACTTC
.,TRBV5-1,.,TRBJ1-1,CASSRTQMNTEAFF,TGCGCCAGCAGCCGAACACAGATGAACACTGAAGCTTTCTTT
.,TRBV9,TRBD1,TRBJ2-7,CASSDGTGNSEQYF,TGTGCCAGCAGCGACGGGACAGGGAATTCCGAGCAGTACTTC
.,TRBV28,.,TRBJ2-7,CASSHQGAEQYF,TGTGCCAGCAGCCACCAGGGTGCCGAGCAGTACTTC
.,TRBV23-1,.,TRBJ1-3,CASSRRTVGNTIYF,TGCGCCAGCAGTCGACGGACAGTTGGAAACACCATATATTTT
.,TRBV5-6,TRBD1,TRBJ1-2,CASSLGGQGSGYTF,TGTGCCAGCAGCTTGGGGGGACAGGGAAGTGGCTACACCTTC
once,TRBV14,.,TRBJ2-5,CASSRRLVKETQYF,TGTGCCAGCAGCAGGAGGCTAGTCAAAGAGACCCAGTACTTC
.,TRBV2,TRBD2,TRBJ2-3,CASNEVGGPTDTQYF,TGTGCCAGCAACGAGGTGGGAGGGCCAACAGATACGCAGTATTTT
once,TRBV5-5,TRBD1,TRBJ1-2,CASSLEGASYGYTF,TGTGCCAGCAGCTTGGAGGGGGCCAGCTATGGCTACACCTTC
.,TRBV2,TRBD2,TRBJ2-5,CASSPSGLAGEETQYF,TGTGCCAGCAGTCCCTCGGGACTAGCGGGAGAAGAGACCCAGTACTTC
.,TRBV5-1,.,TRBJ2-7,CASSTYYPAALYEQYF,TGCGCCAGCAGCACCTACTACCCGGCAGCCCTCTACGAGCAGTACTTC
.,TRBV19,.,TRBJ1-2,CASRYGHLTNYGYTF,TGTGCCAGTAGATATGGACACCTAACTAACTATGGCTACACCTTC
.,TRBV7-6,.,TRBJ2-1,CASSEPRSYNEQFF,TGTGCCAGCAGCGAGCCCCGGTCCTACAATGAGCAGTTCTTC
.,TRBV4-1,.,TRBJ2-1,CASSQGTGTYVDEQFF,TGCGCCAGCAGCCAAGGGACTGGAACCTATGTAGATGAGCAGTTCTTC
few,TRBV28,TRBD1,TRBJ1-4,CASSPGGINEKLFF,TGTGCCAGCAGTCCAGGGGGCATTAATGAAAAACTGTTTTTT
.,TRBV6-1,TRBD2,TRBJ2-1,CASSEFGGSFYNEQFF,TGTGCCAGCAGTGAATTCGGCGGGAGTTTCTACAATGAGCAGTTCTTC
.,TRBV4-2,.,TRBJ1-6,CASSQVGAGDSSSPLHF,TGTGCCAGCAGCCAAGTGGGGGCGGGGGATTCTTCTTCACCCCTCCACTTT
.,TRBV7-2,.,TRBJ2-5,CASSLAFGGKTQYF,TGTGCCAGCAGCTTGGCCTTTGGGGGGAAGACCCAGTACTTC
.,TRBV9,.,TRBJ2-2,CASSVGDTGELFF,TGTGCCAGCAGCGTCGGAGACACCGGGGAGCTGTTTTTT
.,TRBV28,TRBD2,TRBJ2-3,CASSPPGGRADTDTQYF,TGTGCCAGCAGCCCCCCGGGAGGGCGAGCCGACACAGATACGCAGTATTTT
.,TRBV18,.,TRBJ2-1,CASSPFSTHSYNEQFF,TGTGCCAGCTCACCGTTTAGCACCCACTCCTACAATGAGCAGTTCTTC
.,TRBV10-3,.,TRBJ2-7,CAISELGPSAEQYF,TGTGCCATCAGTGAGCTGGGCCCCTCGGCCGAGCAGTACTTC
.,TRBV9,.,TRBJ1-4,CASSVDPHGSEEKLFF,TGTGCCAGCAGCGTGGATCCGCATGGAAGCGAGGAAAAACTGTTTTTT
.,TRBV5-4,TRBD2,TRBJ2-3,CASRAGTSGENTQYF,TGTGCCAGCAGGGCCGGGACTAGCGGGGAGAACACGCAGTATTTT
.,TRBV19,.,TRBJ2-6,CASSHSGANVLTF,TGTGCCAGTAGCCACTCTGGGGCCAACGTCCTGACTTTC
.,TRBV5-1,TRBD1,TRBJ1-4,CASSLGQGQLFF,TGCGCCAGCAGCTTGGGACAGGGTCAACTGTTTTTT
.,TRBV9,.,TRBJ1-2,CASSPPGVNYGYTF,TGTGCCAGCAGCCCCCCGGGGGTCAACTATGGCTACACCTTC
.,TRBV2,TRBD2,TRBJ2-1,CASTTTALADIRNEQFF,TGTGCCAGCACTACCACGGCTCTAGCGGACATAAGGAATGAGCAGTTCTTC
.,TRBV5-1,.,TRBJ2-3,CASSLEKPTDTQYF,TGCGCCAGCAGCTTGGAGAAGCCCACAGATACGCAGTATTTT
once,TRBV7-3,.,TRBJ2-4,CASSRAPGGKNIQYF,TGTGCCAGCAGCAGGGCCCCAGGGGGGAAAAACATTCAGTACTTC
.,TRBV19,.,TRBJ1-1,CASARDRRNTEAFF,TGTGCCAGCGCTAGAGATCGACGGAACACTGAAGCTTTCTTT
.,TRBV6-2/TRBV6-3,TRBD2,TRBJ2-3,CASSLSGRETDTQYF,TGTGCCAGCAGTTTAAGCGGGAGAGAGACAGATACGCAGTATTTT
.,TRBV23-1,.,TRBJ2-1,CASSRPIRGGHYNEQFF,TGCGCCAGCAGTCGCCCAATTAGGGGGGGCCACTACAATGAGCAGTTCTTC